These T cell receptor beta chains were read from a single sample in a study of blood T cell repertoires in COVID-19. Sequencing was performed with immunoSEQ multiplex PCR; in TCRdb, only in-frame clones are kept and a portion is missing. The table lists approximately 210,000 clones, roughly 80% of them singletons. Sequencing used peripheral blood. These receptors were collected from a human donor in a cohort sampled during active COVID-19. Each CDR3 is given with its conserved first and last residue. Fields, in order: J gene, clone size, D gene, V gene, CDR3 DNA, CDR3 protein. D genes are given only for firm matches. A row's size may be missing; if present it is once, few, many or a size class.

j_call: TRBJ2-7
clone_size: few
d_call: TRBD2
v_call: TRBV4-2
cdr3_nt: TGTGCCAGCAGCCAAGAAGGACTAGCGGTCTCCTACGAGCAGTACTTC
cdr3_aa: CASSQEGLAVSYEQYF

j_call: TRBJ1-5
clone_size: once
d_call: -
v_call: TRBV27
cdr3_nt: TGTGCCAGCAGCCCGACAATACGGCATCAGCCCCAGCATTTT
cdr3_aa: CASSPTIRHQPQHF

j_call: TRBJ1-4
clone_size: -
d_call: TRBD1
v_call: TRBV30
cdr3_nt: TGTGCCTGCTCTCGGGACAGGGCTTCGAGGGATGAAAAACTGTTTTTT
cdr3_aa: CACSRDRASRDEKLFF

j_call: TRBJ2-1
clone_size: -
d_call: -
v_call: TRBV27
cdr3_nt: TGTGCCAGCAGTTCAAACGGCCGGGGGACCTACAATGAGCAGTTCTTC
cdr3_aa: CASSSNGRGTYNEQFF

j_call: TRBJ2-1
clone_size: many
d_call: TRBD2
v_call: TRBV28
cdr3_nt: TGTGCCAGCAGTTTACAACTAGCGGGTGACTCCTACAATGAGCAGTTCTTC
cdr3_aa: CASSLQLAGDSYNEQFF

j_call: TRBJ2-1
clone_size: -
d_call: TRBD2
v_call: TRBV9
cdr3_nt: TGTGCCAGCAGCCCGGGGGCGGGAGGACTCAATGAGCAGTTCTTC
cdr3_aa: CASSPGAGGLNEQFF

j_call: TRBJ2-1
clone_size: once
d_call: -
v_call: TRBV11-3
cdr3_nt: TGTGCCAGCAGCCTAACTACCTACAATGAGCAGTTCTTC
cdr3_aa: CASSLTTYNEQFF

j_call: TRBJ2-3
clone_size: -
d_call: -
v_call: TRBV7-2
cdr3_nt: TGTGCCAGCAGCTTAATTGGGGGCGCAGATACGCAGTATTTT
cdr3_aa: CASSLIGGADTQYF

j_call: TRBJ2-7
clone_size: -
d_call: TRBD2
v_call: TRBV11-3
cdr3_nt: TGTGCCAGCAGCCCAAGTAGCGGGAAAGCCTACGAGCAGTACTTC
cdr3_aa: CASSPSSGKAYEQYF

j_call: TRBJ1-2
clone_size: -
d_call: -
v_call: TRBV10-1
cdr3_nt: TGCGCCAGCAGTGGAAGACAGTCTGGCTACACCTTC
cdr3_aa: CASSGRQSGYTF

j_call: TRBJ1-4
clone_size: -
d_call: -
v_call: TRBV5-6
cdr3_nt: TGTGCCAGCAGCTTGGAGCAGGGGTTGGATGAAAAACTGTTTTTT
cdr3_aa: CASSLEQGLDEKLFF

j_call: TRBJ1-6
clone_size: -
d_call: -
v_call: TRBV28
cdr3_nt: TGTGCCAGCAGCTTGGCAGGCGGGGGCGGTTCACCCCTCCACTTT
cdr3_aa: CASSLAGGGGSPLHF

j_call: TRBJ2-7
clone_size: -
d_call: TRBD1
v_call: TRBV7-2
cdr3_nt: TGTGCCAGCAGCTCTCAGGGGAAGGGGGCCGAGCAGTACTTC
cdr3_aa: CASSSQGKGAEQYF

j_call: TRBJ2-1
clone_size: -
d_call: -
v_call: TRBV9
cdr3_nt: TGTGCCAGCAGCTCCAAATTTGAGCAGTTCTTC
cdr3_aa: CASSSKFEQFF

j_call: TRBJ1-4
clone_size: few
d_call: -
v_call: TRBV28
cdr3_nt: TGTGCCAGCAGTAGTAAACAGGGTAATGAAAAACTGTTTTTT
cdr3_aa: CASSSKQGNEKLFF

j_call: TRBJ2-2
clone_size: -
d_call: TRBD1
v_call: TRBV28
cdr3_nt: TGTGCCGGGGGGGACAGGGACATAAACACCGGGGAGCTGTTTTTT
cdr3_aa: CAGGDRDINTGELFF

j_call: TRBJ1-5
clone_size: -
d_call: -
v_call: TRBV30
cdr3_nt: TGTGCCTGGAGTGTATCGGGCGGACCCGGGACCCAGCATTTT
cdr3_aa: CAWSVSGGPGTQHF

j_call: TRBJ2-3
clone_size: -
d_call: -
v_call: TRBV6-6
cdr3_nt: TGTGCCAGCAGCACAGGACCTAGCACAGATACGCAGTATTTT
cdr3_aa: CASSTGPSTDTQYF

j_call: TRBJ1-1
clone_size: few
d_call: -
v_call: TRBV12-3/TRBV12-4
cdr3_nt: TGTGCCAGCCTACGAAACCAGGGGACTGAAGCTTTCTTT
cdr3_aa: CASLRNQGTEAFF

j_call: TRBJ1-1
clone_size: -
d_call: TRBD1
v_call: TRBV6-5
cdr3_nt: TGTGCCAGCAGTTACACGACAGGGAGAGCTGAAGCTTTCTTT
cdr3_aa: CASSYTTGRAEAFF

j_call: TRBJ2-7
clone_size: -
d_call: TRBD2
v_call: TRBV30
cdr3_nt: TGTGCCTGGAGGACTAGCGGGAGGTTGGGCGAGCAGTACTTC
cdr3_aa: CAWRTSGRLGEQYF

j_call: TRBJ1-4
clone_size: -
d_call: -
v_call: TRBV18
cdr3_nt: TGTGCCAGCTCCCTATCGGGGGGAGTTCGGGAAAAACTGTTTTTT
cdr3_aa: CASSLSGGVREKLFF

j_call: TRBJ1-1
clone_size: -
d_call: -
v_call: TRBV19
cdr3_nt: TGTGCCAGTTTTTCAAATCCGGGACTACAGAACACTGAAGCTTTCTTT
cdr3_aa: CASFSNPGLQNTEAFF

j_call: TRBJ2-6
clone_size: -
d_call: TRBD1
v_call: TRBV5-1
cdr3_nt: TGCGCCAGCAGCGGGACAGGGTCCGGGGCCAACGTCCTGACTTTC
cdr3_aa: CASSGTGSGANVLTF